The next 12 T cell receptor beta chains were all read from a single sample in a study of human T cells and chemical hapten exposure. One entry per CDR3 protein, called by TCRdb with MiXCR from the RACE reads. The sample carries 150,000 to 200,000 distinct CDR3 sequences, around a quarter recorded once. Time point specified: patch test 3, about 24 weeks after DPC sensitization. Treatment denoted: therapeutic diphenylcyclopropenone sensitization with weekly scalp DPC. Sequencing was performed on whole blood, taken in connection with sensitization to the hapten diphenylcyclopropenone (DPC). The receptors were gathered from a woman aged 18-35 years with alopecia areata. Some clones in this sample may be carry-over from other donors' samples.

The rearrangement links TRBV4-3 to TRBJ1-4; tentatively, D is TRBD1 (6 bases). Germline CDR1 reads LGHNA; CDR2 reads YSLEER. V lost 3 bases and J 5 bases, leaving 28 bases between the germline ends. This CDR3 has 20 residues. CDR3 region: CASSHSRKSPLGQPNEKLFF. In DNA form, the CDR3 reads TGCGCCAGCAGCCACAGCCGGAAGTCCCCTCTCGGACAGCCCAATGAAAAACTGTTTTTT.

This clonotype has more than one count but fewer than ten. This chain links TRBV20-1 with TRBJ1-1; D is uncertain. The CDR3 loop spans 14 amino acids. Trimming left V 3 bases short and J 4 bases short, with 15 bases between. Germline lookup yields CDR1 DFQATT and CDR2 SNEGSKA (reference sequence). The CDR3, as DNA: TGCAGTGCTAGGGGGATCAGGTGGGGCACTGAAGCTTTCTTT. This gives the protein CSARGIRWGTEAFF.

The chain recombines TRBV20-1 with TRBJ1-4, with D hard to call. V was trimmed by 5 bases and J by 8 bases, leaving 6 bases between them. The CDR3 runs to 10 residues. Germline CDR1 and CDR2: DFQATT and SNEGSKA (reference sequence). CDR3 amino acids: CSALTEKLFF. The CDR3 DNA reads TGCAGTGCTTTGACAGAAAAACTGTTTTTT.

The chain carries TRBV9 and TRBJ2-2; 9 bases fit TRBD2. V gave up 2 bases and J gave up 4 bases; unmatched junction bases: 12. This CDR3 is 18 amino acids long. Germline V gene data show CDR1 as SGDLS and CDR2 as YYNGEE. Written as DNA, the CDR3 is TGTGCCAGCAGCGTCAGAATAACTAGCGGGCTTTCCACCGGGGAGCTGTTTTTT. It encodes CASSVRITSGLSTGELFF.

V is TRBV2 and J is TRBJ2-5; D ambiguous. This CDR3 contains 13 residues. The germline gives CDR1 SNHLY, CDR2 FYNNEI. V gave up 6 bases and J gave up 2 bases, with 10 bases separating them. The CDR3 spells CASSSIVQETQYF. The DNA of the CDR3 is TGTGCCAGCAGCAGTATTGTACAAGAGACCCAGTACTTC.

V is TRBV4-1 and J is TRBJ2-2; D remains unclear. The CDR3 spans 13 residues. Germline assignment: CDR1 MGHRA and CDR2 YSYEKL. V was clipped by 2 bases and J by 6 bases, with 7 bases between them. This chain's CDR3 is CASSQRPAGELFF. The CDR3 DNA follows: TGCGCCAGCAGCCAACGTCCCGCCGGGGAGCTGTTTTTT.

This clonotype was counted a few times. This chain connects TRBV4-2 to TRBJ2-3, with D perhaps TRBD1 (5 bases). CDR1 and CDR2 (germline): LGHNA, YNFKEQ. The CDR3 has 17 residues. The V end was cut by 0 bases, the J end by 7 bases, with 20 bases between. For the CDR3, the DNA is TGTGCCAGCAGCCAAGATGGGTCAGGGATGGGCTTGAATACGCAGTATTTT. It yields the protein CASSQDGSGMGLNTQYF.

This clonotype has a handful of counts. This chain connects TRBV5-6 to TRBJ2-5; D gene unclear. The CDR3 extends over 14 amino acids. V was pared by 4 bases and J by 1 base, with 11 bases between. Per the germline V gene, CDR1 is SGHDT and CDR2 is YYEEEE. The CDR3, as DNA: TGTGCCAGCAGCCCGGACGGCTCCCAAGAGACCCAGTACTTC. Its translation is CASSPDGSQETQYF.

This clonotype showed up just a few times. The chain has TRBV20-1 and TRBJ2-5, with D possibly TRBD2 on 5 matching bases. Germline V CDR1 and CDR2: DFQATT, SNEGSKA (reference sequence). The CDR3 contains 16 residues. The V end lost 3 bases, the J end lost 0 bases, and 17 bases lay between the germline ends. The CDR3 coding sequence is TGCAGTGCTAGCGGGGAAGCTCACTCGTACCAAGAGACCCAGTACTTC. Translating gives CSASGEAHSYQETQYF.

The chain employs TRBV4-2 and TRBJ1-2; TRBD1 is a possible D gene (6 bases). Germline V lookup: CDR1 LGHNA, CDR2 YNFKEQ. Trimming took off 5 bases at V and 1 base at J, with 11 bases between the two ends. The CDR3 is 14 residues long. The CDR3 region has the DNA TGTGCCAGCAGCGCAGGGGTCTTTAACTATGGCTACACCTTC. Protein sequence: CASSAGVFNYGYTF.

This clonotype appeared a few times. This sequence joins TRBV2 and TRBJ2-2, with a possible D match to TRBD1 (6 bases). V was cut by 7 bases and J by 10 bases, with 16 bases left in between. This CDR3 is 13 amino acids long. From germline, CDR1 is SNHLY and CDR2 FYNNEI. For the CDR3, the DNA is TGTGCCAGCAAAGAACAGGGTTGGTCGGAGCTGTTTTTT. It encodes CASKEQGWSELFF.

This clonotype was detected a few times. The chain combines TRBV7-2 with TRBJ1-2; 9 bases fit TRBD1. V dropped 5 bases and J dropped 4; count of bases not matched to a gene: 2. CDR3 length: 13 amino acids. Germline lookup yields CDR1 SGHTA and CDR2 FQGNSA. The CDR3 DNA sequence: TGTGCCAGCAGCACGGGACAGGGCTATGGCTACACCTTC. Translation: CASSTGQGYGYTF.